This record concerns one T cell receptor (beta chain) sequence. With 1 base removed from V and 1 base from J, the gap between germline ends came to 1 base. The CDR3 runs 11 residues. Germline CDR1 reads SQVTM; CDR2 reads ANQGSEA. Each donor had 7.5 to 10 milliliters of peripheral blood drawn. This specimen belongs to a study of blood T cells in healthy people across ages. Through a sample-barcoded 5' primer and a J-beta primer mix, a second PCR was run for roughly 7 to 11 cycles. The authors tagged each cDNA molecule using a template-switch adaptor with 12 random nucleotides. From each sample, at least 3 million paired-end reads containing CDR3 were obtained. One entry per CDR3 protein, called by TCRdb with MiXCR from the 5' RACE reads. Of around 1.1 million distinct CDR3 sequences listed, more than 30% are singletons.

This TCR was sampled from a man between 18 and 29 years old in good health. This chain links TRBV29-1 with TRBJ2-5; D uncertain. The sequenced sample was blood. In DNA form, the CDR3 reads TGCAGCGTTGAAGGCCAAGAGACCCAGTACTTC. Its protein is CSVEGQETQYF.